The 19 T cell receptor beta chains reported below all come from one sample, sequenced in a study of shared T cell receptors in the human thymus. Libraries were prepared by immunoSEQ multiplex PCR; TCRdb keeps only in-frame clonotypes and omits some of them. The sample carries around 730,000 clones, roughly 88% recorded once. Another study also made use of these data, one on human thymus T cells.

Specimen: thymocytes. These receptors were collected from a girl in the first two years of life with a congenital heart defect.

The genes are TRBV18 and TRBJ1-4; tentatively, D is TRBD1 (5 bases). CDR1 is KGHSH, CDR2 LQKENI, per germline. The V and J ends lost 1 base and 7 bases respectively, with 16 bases between them. The CDR3 contains 16 residues. CDR3 sequence (DNA): TGTGCCAGCTCACCACACCCGGGACTGGGGGGTGAAAAACTGTTTTTT. This codes for CASSPHPGLGGEKLFF.

This chain links TRBV28 with TRBJ2-7; a weak D match, TRBD1 (6 bases). Germline CDR1 is MDHEN and CDR2 is SYDVKM. CDR3 size: 14 residues. V dropped 5 bases and J dropped 4 bases, with 15 bases sitting between them. The chain's CDR3 is CASSPRQASYEQYF. CDR3 nucleotide sequence: TGTGCCAGCAGTCCTCGACAGGCTTCTTACGAGCAGTACTTC.

The rearrangement joins TRBV6-5 to TRBJ1-6; no reliable D call. Trimming removed 7 bases at V and 7 bases at J, with 11 bases between. This CDR3 contains 13 residues. Germline CDR1 reads MNHEY; CDR2 reads SVGAGI. For the CDR3, the DNA is TGTGCCAGCAAGGCAGGAAAGAATTCACCCCTCCACTTT. Protein product: CASKAGKNSPLHF.

This clone was found a few times. CDR3 amino acids: CAISESPGFSYGYTF. The CDR3 DNA reads as TGTGCCATCAGTGAGTCGCCCGGGTTCAGCTATGGCTACACCTTC. The rearrangement uses TRBV10-3 and TRBJ1-2; no clear D gene. Germline V CDR1 and CDR2: ENHRY, SYGVKD. The CDR3 extends over 15 amino acids. The V end was cut by 0 bases, the J end by 4 bases, with 12 bases between.

This chain joins TRBV5-1 and TRBJ1-4, with a possible D match to TRBD1 (6 bases). The CDR3 extends over 20 amino acids. Germline V gives CDR1 SGHRS, CDR2 YFSETQ. The V end lost 1 base, the J end lost 5 bases, and 27 bases lay between the germline ends. The CDR3 region has the DNA TGCGCCAGCAGCTTGTTTGGAGGACAGCTGTCCTTCAGAGGGAATGAAAAACTGTTTTTT. This codes for CASSLFGGQLSFRGNEKLFF. Based on the CDR3 plus reference TRBV5-1 and TRBJ1-4, the full variable domain is KAGVTQTPRYLIKTRGQQVTLSCSPISGHRSVSWYQQTPGQGLQFLFEYFSETQRNKGNFPGRFSGRQFSNSRSEMNVSTLELGDSALYLCASSLFGGQLSFRGNEKLFFGSGTQLSVL.

The rearrangement links TRBV14 to TRBJ1-6, with a weak D call TRBD1 (6 bases). The CDR3 is 14 amino acids. Trimming removed 0 bases from V and 7 bases from J, with 7 bases in between. Germline CDR1 and CDR2: SGHDN and FVKESK. The CDR3 loop reads CASSQEGANSPLHF. The CDR3, as DNA: TGTGCCAGCAGCCAAGAGGGGGCCAATTCACCCCTCCACTTT.

The table lists this clone with a count of one. The gene calls are TRBV27 and TRBJ2-7; D is possibly TRBD2 (6 bases). The CDR3 extends over 19 amino acids. The V gene lost 7 bases and the J gene lost 5 bases, with 33 bases spanning the gap. Looked up from germline, CDR1 is MNHEY and CDR2 is SMNVEV (reference sequence). The CDR3 reads CASKGPLRGPFGRWNEQYF. The CDR3 DNA reads as TGTGCCAGCAAGGGTCCCCTGCGGGGACCCTTTGGAAGGTGGAACGAGCAGTACTTC.

In DNA, the CDR3 is TGTGCCAGTAGTATAGAATTGGGGACATCTTCAGAAGCTTTCTTT. Translation gives CASSIELGTSSEAFF. This rearrangement joins TRBV19 to TRBJ1-1; D may be TRBD1 (6 bases). This CDR3 has 15 residues. In germline, CDR1 is LNHDA, CDR2 SQIVND (reference sequence). Trimming removed 0 bases at V and 8 bases at J, with 16 bases between.

The chain joins TRBV6-4 to TRBJ1-2, with D possibly matching TRBD1 (5 bases). The CDR3 length is 13 residues. In germline, CDR1 is MRHNA, CDR2 SNTAGT. V gave up 5 bases and J gave up 6 bases, with 13 bases separating them. In DNA, the CDR3 is TGTGCCAGCAGTCCCGACATGGGGCATGGCTACACCTTC. Translating it yields CASSPDMGHGYTF.

The gene calls are TRBV5-1 and TRBJ1-2, with D maybe TRBD1 (6 bases). The V and J ends lost 0 bases and 3 bases respectively, with 18 bases between them. The length of the CDR3 is 17 residues. The germline V gene encodes CDR1 SGHRS and CDR2 YFSETQ. The CDR3: CASSLDRSGANYYGYTF. CDR3 sequence (DNA): TGCGCCAGCAGCTTGGACAGATCAGGGGCAAACTACTATGGCTACACCTTC.

The chain has TRBV29-1 and TRBJ2-1, with TRBD2 as a possible D gene (7 bases). CDR3 size: 17 residues. V was clipped by 0 bases and J by 9 bases, with 24 bases between them. In germline, CDR1 is SQVTM, CDR2 ANQGSEA. The CDR3 region is CSVEDHLGGDPDGEQFF. The DNA for the CDR3 is TGCAGCGTTGAAGACCACCTAGGGGGGGACCCGGACGGTGAGCAGTTCTTC.

This clone was seen a single time. The chain combines TRBV5-4 with TRBJ2-3, with a tentative D call TRBD2 (5 bases). The CDR3 is 14 residues long. V was trimmed by 4 bases and J by 7 bases, leaving 16 bases between them. CDR1 SGHNT and CDR2 YYREEE come from the germline V gene (reference sequence). The CDR3 coding sequence is TGTGCCAGCAGCCCCGGGGAACTTCTAAATACGCAGTATTTT. Amino acid sequence: CASSPGELLNTQYF.

V and J are TRBV28 and TRBJ1-2; D possibly corresponds to TRBD1 (6 bases). Germline CDR1 and CDR2: MDHEN and SYDVKM. The CDR3 runs 18 residues. Deletions cut 5 bases from V and 0 bases from J, with 22 bases between. CDR3 amino acids: CASSPTNRVTFTNYGYTF. In DNA form, the CDR3 reads TGTGCCAGCAGTCCAACCAACAGGGTCACATTCACTAACTATGGCTACACCTTC.

The V and J genes are TRBV5-4 and TRBJ1-2, with D hard to call. Germline assignment: CDR1 SGHNT and CDR2 YYREEE (reference sequence). This CDR3 contains 14 residues. Trimming removed 1 base at V and 7 bases at J, with 14 bases between. The DNA of the CDR3 is TGTGCCAGCAGCTTGTTTCTCACATTAAGTGGCTACACCTTC. Translated, it gives CASSLFLTLSGYTF.

The V call is TRBV28, the J call TRBJ1-4; D remains ambiguous. This CDR3 comprises 19 residues. Trimming took off 4 bases at V and 2 bases at J, with 23 bases between the two ends. CDR1 is MDHEN and CDR2 is SYDVKM in the germline V gene. The CDR3, as DNA: TGTGCCAGCAGTTCACTTAGTAGTGAGGATAAAGGCACTAATGAAAAACTGTTTTTT. Protein: CASSSLSSEDKGTNEKLFF. Full variable domain (rest looked up from reference TRBV28 and TRBJ1-4): DVKVTQSSRYLVKRTGEKVFLECVQDMDHENMFWYRQDPGLGLRLIYFSYDVKMKEKGDIPEGYSVSREKKERFSLILESASTNQTSMYLCASSSLSSEDKGTNEKLFFGSGTQLSVL.

The chain links TRBV4-2 to TRBJ1-5; D gene unclear. Trimming took 8 bases from V and 0 from J, leaving 20 bases between them. Germline V lookup: CDR1 LGHNA, CDR2 YNFKEQ. There are 17 residues in the CDR3. CDR3 nucleotides: TGTGCCAGCGGCCCCGAATGGGCCGATACTAGCAATCAGCCCCAGCATTTT. The encoded protein is CASGPEWADTSNQPQHF.

Comments on this clone: An end of the junction differs from the germline gene, which may be a read error. V usage is TRBV5-4 and J usage is TRBJ2-7; 11 bases are shared with TRBD2. CDR1 and CDR2 (germline): SGHNT, YYREEE (reference sequence). The CDR3 spans 12 residues. As DNA, the CDR3 is TGTGCCAGCAGCTTGGCCAAGGGACTAGCGGACTTC. The encoded protein is CASSLAKGLADF.

V usage is TRBV19 and J usage is TRBJ1-2; 8 positions agree with TRBD1. The V gene's germline CDR1 is LNHDA and CDR2 SQIVND (reference sequence). The CDR3 has 14 amino acids. V was clipped by 9 bases and J by 3 bases; unmatched bases: 9. The CDR3 is CARAIRGHHYGYTF. The CDR3 DNA is TGTGCCAGGGCTATCAGGGGGCATCACTATGGCTACACCTTC.

The V and J genes are TRBV7-3 and TRBJ1-5, with D possibly being TRBD1 (6 bases). Germline lookup yields CDR1 SGHTA and CDR2 FQGTGA. Trimming stripped 6 bases from V and 7 bases from J, with 16 bases between. This CDR3 contains 14 residues. CDR3 coding DNA: TGTGCCAGCAGACTTTACAGGGAGCGCCAGCCCCAGCATTTT. Its translation is CASRLYRERQPQHF.